This TCR beta chain stems from a study of blood T cells in healthy people across ages. In regard to this clonotype: Its antigen remains unknown.

The CDR3 has 12 amino acids. Germline V CDR1 and CDR2: MGHDK, SYGVNS. Trimming shortened V by 3 bases and J by 7 bases, and 8 bases separated the two germline ends. Through a sample-barcoded 5' primer and a J-beta primer mix, a second PCR was run for about 6 to 11 cycles. A tag from a template-switch adaptor with 12 random nucleotides marked each cDNA molecule. TCRdb re-called the 5' RACE reads through MiXCR, storing one row per CDR3 protein. The sample carries roughly 410,000 distinct CDR3 sequences, about 52% recorded once. Points from the study as a whole: No conclusive comparison of naive versus antigen-experienced cells was possible with unsorted PBMCs.

Healthy Russian Caucasian donors spanned ages roughly 6 to 100 years. This clonotype originated in a man aged 55 to 70 in good health. The sample taken for sequencing was blood. This rearrangement joins TRBV25-1 to TRBJ2-3, with unresolved D. The CDR3 is CASSDFLNTQYF. In nucleotides, the CDR3 is TGTGCCAGCAGTGACTTCCTAAATACGCAGTATTTT. The full variable domain, its missing parts supplied by reference TRBV25-1 and TRBJ2-3, is EADIYQTPRYLVIGTGKKITLECSQTMGHDKMYWYQQDPGMELHLIHYSYGVNSTEKGDLSSESTVSRIRTEHFPLTLESARPSHTSQYLCASSDFLNTQYFGPGTRLTVL.